This record concerns one T cell receptor beta chain sequence. The sample is drawn from a study of monozygotic twins with inflammatory bowel disease. Using the 5' RACE reads, TCRdb records one entry per CDR3 protein without DNA. Recorded for this sample: some 200,000 distinct CDR3 sequences. Germline V gene data show CDR1 as SGHTA and CDR2 as FQGTGA. The CDR3 loop spans 13 amino acids. This chain joins TRBV7-3 and TRBJ2-5. The receptor's source is a human donor with ulcerative colitis or Crohn's disease, or a healthy co-twin of an affected twin (not recorded which). Sequencing was done on a sample of blood. The CDR3 reads CASSLSLLETQYF.